The entry that follows covers one T cell receptor beta chain sequence. The data stem from a study of blood T cell repertoires in COVID-19. Methods used by the authors: Estimation of nucleated cell counts was performed using reference gene primer amplification. TCRdb's table, derived via immunoSEQ multiplex PCR, lists solely in-frame clones and lacks some. Clonal size and the V and J genes are those of that table, whereas D and trimming came from the DNA. The sample has about 240,000 clones, about nine tenths seen once. Germline lookup yields CDR1 LGHDT and CDR2 YNNKEL (reference sequence). V lost 8 bases to trimming and J lost 7 bases; unmatched junction nucleotides: 19. The CDR3 loop spans 17 amino acids.

V and J are TRBV3-1 (or the pseudogene TRBV3-2) and TRBJ2-5; 10 bases fit TRBD2. The sample consisted of peripheral blood. The clonotype was recovered from a man in his sixties who had recovered from COVID-19. CDR3 in amino acids: CASSLEERAGGRGTQYF. The CDR3 DNA reads TGTGCCAGCTCCCTCGAAGAGCGAGCGGGGGGGAGAGGGACCCAGTACTTC.